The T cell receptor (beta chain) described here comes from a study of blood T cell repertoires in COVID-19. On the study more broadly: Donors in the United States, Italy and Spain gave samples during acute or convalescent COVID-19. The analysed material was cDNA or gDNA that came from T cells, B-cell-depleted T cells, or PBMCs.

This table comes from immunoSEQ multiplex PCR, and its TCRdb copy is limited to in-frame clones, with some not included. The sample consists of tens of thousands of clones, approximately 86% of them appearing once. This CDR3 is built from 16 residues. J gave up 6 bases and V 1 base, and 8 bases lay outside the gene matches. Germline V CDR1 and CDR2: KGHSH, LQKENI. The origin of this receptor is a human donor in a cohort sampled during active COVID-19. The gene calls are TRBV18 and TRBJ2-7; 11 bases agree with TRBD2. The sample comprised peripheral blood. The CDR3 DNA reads TGTGCCAGCTCACCACTCACTAGCGGGAGTTCGAGCGAGCAGTACTTC. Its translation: CASSPLTSGSSSEQYF.